The clone carrying this TCR beta chain has just a few counts. Its antigen is as yet unknown. Tagging with unique molecular identifiers was applied to individual cDNA molecules. TCRdb analysed the 5' RACE reads with MiXCR anew, one entry per CDR3 protein. The table has about 69,000 distinct CDR3 sequences, about 9% seen once. This sample was taken from a study of early T cells in non-severe SARS-CoV-2 infection. About the research overall: Sequencing of unsorted whole blood was done on bulk RNA, leaving chains unpaired.

Trimming removed 2 bases at V and 3 bases at J, with 10 bases between. Germline lookup yields CDR1 SGHTA and CDR2 FQGNSA. This CDR3 spans 14 amino acids. General study findings and limits: The matching step, a VDJdb search, favored anti-spike CD8 responses and missed private and CD4 specificities.

The receptor comes from an adult who was a healthcare worker with PCR-confirmed SARS-CoV-2 infection or an uninfected control (not recorded which). Sequencing used whole blood. The V call is TRBV7-2, the J call TRBJ1-1, with D perhaps matching TRBD1 (6 bases). Here the CDR3 DNA reads TGTGCCAGCAGCTTACCAGGGGCGCACACTGAAGCTTTCTTT. It is translated as CASSLPGAHTEAFF.